The 8 T cell receptor beta chains presented below share a single source sample, sequenced in a study of lymphopenia after photon versus proton radiotherapy (dated by TCRdb to the late 2010s). Library generation was performed with the immunoSEQ multiplex PCR assay. In its TCRdb copy, this immuneACCESS table keeps in-frame sequences only and misses some clones. Where compared with another copy, unresolved V genes explain less than half of these, and the others have no known cause. The sample table contains about 65,000 clones; only one count was recorded for about 87% of them. The ten largest clones represent 10% to 13% of the sample. The specimen comprised peripheral blood, sampled from a patient treated with proton-based radiotherapy. The receptor source for this set is a man older than 75 with esophageal cancer.

The rearrangement joins TRBV25-1 to TRBJ2-2; tentative D call: TRBD1 (5 bases). The CDR3 is made up of 14 amino acids. Germline V gene sequence: CDR1 MGHDK, CDR2 SYGVNS. The V end lost 5 bases, the J end lost 4 bases, and 11 bases lay between the germline ends. The CDR3 nucleotides are TGTGCCAGCAGTTCACCTACAGGCACCGGGGAGCTGTTTTTT. Protein: CASSSPTGTGELFF.

The V gene is TRBV18, the J gene TRBJ1-2, with no clear D. Germline CDR1 KGHSH, CDR2 LQKENI. The CDR3 covers 13 residues. V was pared by 3 bases and J by 3 bases, with 8 bases between. In DNA form, the CDR3 reads TGTGCCAGCTCACCCACTGTTTACTATGGCTACACCTTC. Its protein is CASSPTVYYGYTF. Complete variable domain (other parts from reference TRBV18 and TRBJ1-2): NAGVMQNPRHLVRRRGQEARLRCSPMKGHSHVYWYRQLPEEGLKFMVYLQKENIIDESGMPKERFSAEFPKEGPSILRIQQVVRGDSAAYFCASSPTVYYGYTFGSGTRLTVV.

The chain recombines TRBV15 with TRBJ2-3, with D unclear. CDR1 LNHNV and CDR2 YYDKDF come from the germline V gene (reference sequence). The CDR3 is 16 residues long. Trimming took 0 bases from V and 0 from J, leaving 10 bases between them. CDR3 DNA: TGTGCCACCAGCAGAGATAGGTATAGCAGCACAGATACGCAGTATTTT. It yields the protein CATSRDRYSSTDTQYF.

This rearrangement joins TRBV27 to TRBJ2-2; the match to TRBD1 covers 7 bases. V trimming: 6 bases; J trimming: 2 bases; junction bases outside the gene matches: 6. Germline values: CDR1 MNHEY, CDR2 SMNVEV (reference sequence). The CDR3 runs to 15 residues. For the CDR3, the DNA is TGTGCCAGCAGAGACGGGACAGTCAACACCGGGGAGCTGTTTTTT. Translated: CASRDGTVNTGELFF.

The rearrangement uses TRBV11-3 and TRBJ1-1; possibly TRBD1 for D (5 bases). The CDR3 totals 15 residues. V was shortened by 5 bases and J by 1 base, with 14 bases between the two germline ends. Germline CDR1 reads SGHNT; CDR2 reads YENEEA. The CDR3 nucleotides read TGTGCCAGCAGCCCCGGGACCCCGGGGAACACTGAAGCTTTCTTT. Protein product: CASSPGTPGNTEAFF.

The rearrangement uses TRBV6-5 and TRBJ2-1; D assignment may be TRBD1 or TRBD2 (6 bases each). V shed 0 bases and J shed 7 bases, with 13 bases lying between them. The germline V gene encodes CDR1 MNHEY and CDR2 SVGAGI. The CDR3 totals 15 residues. The CDR3 sequence: CASSYSWGARNEQFF. CDR3 sequence (DNA): TGTGCCAGCAGTTACTCATGGGGGGCGCGGAATGAGCAGTTCTTC.

The V gene is TRBV27, the J gene TRBJ2-6; D unresolved. Between the trimmed V and J ends, which lost 4 bases and 6 bases, there was a span of 7 bases. This CDR3 region has 13 residues. Germline V lookup: CDR1 MNHEY, CDR2 SMNVEV (reference sequence). CDR3 sequence reads: CASSSGVANVLTF. DNA for the CDR3: TGTGCCAGCAGTTCAGGTGTGGCCAACGTCCTGACTTTC.

The chain is built from TRBV27 and TRBJ1-2; weak D call: TRBD1 (6 bases). The ends were cut back, 5 bases at V and 4 bases at J, with 14 bases in the middle. CDR1 MNHEY and CDR2 SMNVEV come from the germline V gene (reference sequence). CDR3 length: 14 residues. Written as DNA, the CDR3 is TGTGCCAGCAGTCGGACACAGGGATTCTATGGCTACACCTTC. It translates to CASSRTQGFYGYTF.